This is a list of T cell receptor beta chains from one sample in a study of control samples from healthy donors and cancer patients. Sequencing used immunoSEQ multiplex PCR; TCRdb keeps in-frame clones, though not all of them. The table shows about 86,000 clones, with approximately 93% occurring only once. Sequenced input: blood. All receptors derive from a woman aged 25 to 39 in good health. The CDR3 runs from the conserved cysteine through the conserved F or W. D genes are given only for firm matches. Only some rows state a clone size, as once, few, many or a class for expanded clones.

clone_size,j_call,d_call,cdr3_length,v_call,cdr3_aa,cdr3_nt
-,TRBJ2-5,TRBD1,13,TRBV29-1,CSGKDRRQETQYF,TGCAGCGGGAAGGACAGGAGGCAAGAGACCCAGTACTTC
-,TRBJ2-2,-,15,TRBV24-1,CATSGNKANTGELFF,TGTGCCACCAGTGGAAACAAGGCGAACACCGGGGAGCTGTTTTTT
-,TRBJ1-6,-,14,TRBV5-6,CASSQGYYNSPLHF,TGTGCCAGCAGTCAGGGGTACTATAATTCACCCCTCCACTTT
-,TRBJ1-1,TRBD1,14,TRBV11-2,CASSRQGGVAEAFF,TGTGCCAGCAGCCGACAGGGGGGTGTGGCTGAAGCTTTCTTT
once,TRBJ1-6,TRBD1,14,TRBV9,CASRPGQENSPLHF,TGTGCCAGCAGGCCGGGACAGGAAAATTCACCCCTCCACTTT
-,TRBJ1-5,-,13,TRBV10-2,CASSPGVTQPQHF,TGCGCCAGCAGTCCAGGGGTCACTCAGCCCCAGCATTTT
-,TRBJ1-2,-,14,TRBV28,CASSLDGVVYGYTF,TGTGCCAGCAGTTTAGATGGGGTCGTCTATGGCTACACCTTC
-,TRBJ2-7,TRBD1,17,TRBV28,CASSWSRGPAKSYEQYF,TGTGCCAGCAGTTGGTCTAGGGGGCCAGCAAAGTCCTACGAGCAGTACTTC
-,TRBJ2-5,-,12,TRBV12-3/TRBV12-4,CASSYGPRTQYF,TGTGCCAGCAGTTATGGGCCCAGGACCCAGTACTTC
-,TRBJ1-3,-,12,TRBV18,CASSISGNTIYF,TGTGCCAGCTCAATTTCTGGAAACACCATATATTTT
-,TRBJ1-1,-,14,TRBV27,CASKPQGMNTEAFF,TGTGCCAGCAAGCCACAGGGCATGAACACTGAAGCTTTCTTT
-,TRBJ1-1,-,13,TRBV24-1,CATRSRENTEAFF,TGTGCCACCAGAAGTAGGGAGAACACTGAAGCTTTCTTT
-,TRBJ1-2,-,15,TRBV4-1,CASSPGPGVNYGYTF,TGCGCCAGCAGCCCGGGGCCAGGGGTGAACTATGGCTACACCTTC
-,TRBJ2-1,-,15,TRBV4-2,CASSQDWGQHNEQFF,TGTGCCAGCAGCCAAGATTGGGGCCAACACAATGAGCAGTTCTTC
-,TRBJ1-2,TRBD1,15,TRBV19,CASSIDFTGGRGYTF,TGTGCCAGTAGTATAGATTTTACAGGGGGCCGTGGCTACACCTTC
-,TRBJ1-5,-,15,TRBV18,CASSPDKFSNQPQHF,TGTGCCAGCTCACCAGACAAGTTTAGCAATCAGCCCCAGCATTTT
-,TRBJ2-2,TRBD2,15,TRBV19,CASSGGSLKAGELFF,TGTGCCAGTAGTGGCGGGAGTCTAAAGGCCGGGGAGCTGTTTTTT
few,TRBJ1-4,-,13,TRBV2,CASRGGSNEKLFF,TGTGCCAGCAGAGGAGGGTCAAATGAAAAACTGTTTTTT
-,TRBJ1-5,-,17,TRBV5-8,CASSLAISGYSNQPQHF,TGTGCCAGCAGCTTGGCCATCTCCGGTTATAGCAATCAGCCCCAGCATTTT
-,TRBJ2-2,-,17,TRBV3-1/TRBV3-2,CASSPGTPDTTTGELFF,TGTGCCAGCAGCCCCGGGACACCGGATACCACCACCGGGGAGCTGTTTTTT
-,TRBJ2-3,TRBD1,15,TRBV6-6,CASSRTGAERDTQYF,TGTGCCAGCAGCCGGACAGGGGCTGAGAGAGATACGCAGTATTTT
-,TRBJ2-1,-,13,TRBV15,CATSRTGYNEQFF,TGTGCCACCAGCAGAACGGGGTACAATGAGCAGTTCTTC
-,TRBJ2-7,-,12,TRBV2,CATQTYSYEQYF,TGTGCCACCCAGACCTACTCCTACGAGCAGTACTTC
-,TRBJ1-2,-,13,TRBV9,CASSASANYGYTF,TGTGCCAGCAGCGCCTCGGCTAACTATGGCTACACCTTC
-,TRBJ1-1,-,11,TRBV12-3/TRBV12-4,CASSYKGPAFF,TGTGCCAGCAGTTATAAGGGGCCCGCTTTCTTT
-,TRBJ2-1,TRBD2,16,TRBV7-3,CASSQTGASGRNEQFF,TGTGCCAGCAGCCAAACTGGAGCTAGCGGGAGAAATGAGCAGTTCTTC
-,TRBJ2-1,TRBD2,14,TRBV25-1,CASSDSGHRNEQFF,TGTGCCAGCAGTGATAGCGGGCACAGAAATGAGCAGTTCTTC
-,TRBJ2-5,-,15,TRBV3-1/TRBV3-2,CASSQARGAWETQYF,TGTGCCAGCAGCCAGGCTAGGGGGGCATGGGAGACCCAGTACTTC